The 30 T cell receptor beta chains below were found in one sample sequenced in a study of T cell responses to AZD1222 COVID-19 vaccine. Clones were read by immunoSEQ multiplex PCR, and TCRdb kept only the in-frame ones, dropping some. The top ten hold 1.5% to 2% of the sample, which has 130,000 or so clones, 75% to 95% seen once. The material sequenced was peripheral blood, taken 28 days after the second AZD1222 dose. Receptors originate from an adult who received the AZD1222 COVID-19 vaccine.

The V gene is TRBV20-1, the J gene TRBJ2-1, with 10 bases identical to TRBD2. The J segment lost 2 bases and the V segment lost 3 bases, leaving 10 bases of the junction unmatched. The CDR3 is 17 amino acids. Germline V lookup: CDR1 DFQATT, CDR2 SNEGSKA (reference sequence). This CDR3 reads CSASHQSGGAPYNEQFF. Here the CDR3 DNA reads TGCAGTGCTAGTCATCAGAGCGGGGGGGCCCCCTACAATGAGCAGTTCTTC.

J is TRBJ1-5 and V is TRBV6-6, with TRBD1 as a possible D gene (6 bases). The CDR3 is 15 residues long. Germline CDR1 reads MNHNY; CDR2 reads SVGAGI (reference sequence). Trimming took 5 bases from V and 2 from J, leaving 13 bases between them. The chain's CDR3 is CASSKGPGGNQPQHF. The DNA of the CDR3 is TGTGCCAGCAGTAAGGGTCCAGGGGGCAATCAGCCCCAGCATTTT.

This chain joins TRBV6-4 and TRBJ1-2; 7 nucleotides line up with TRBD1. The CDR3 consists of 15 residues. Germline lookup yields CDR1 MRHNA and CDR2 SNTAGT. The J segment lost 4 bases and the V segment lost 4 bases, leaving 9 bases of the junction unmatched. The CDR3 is CASSVAQGQSYGYTF. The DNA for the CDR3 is TGTGCCAGCAGTGTTGCGCAGGGACAGTCCTATGGCTACACCTTC.

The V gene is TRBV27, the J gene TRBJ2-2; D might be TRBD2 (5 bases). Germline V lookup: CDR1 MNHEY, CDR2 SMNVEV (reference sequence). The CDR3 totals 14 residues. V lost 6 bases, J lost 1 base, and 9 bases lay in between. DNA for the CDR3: TGTGCCAGCAGACCAAGCGGGAACACCGGGGAGCTGTTTTTT. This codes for CASRPSGNTGELFF.

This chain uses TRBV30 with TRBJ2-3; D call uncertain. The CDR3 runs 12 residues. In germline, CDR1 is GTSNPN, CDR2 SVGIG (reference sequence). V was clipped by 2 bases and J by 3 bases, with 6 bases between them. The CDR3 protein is CAWSLGTDTQYF. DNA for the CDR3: TGTGCCTGGAGTTTAGGGACAGATACGCAGTATTTT.

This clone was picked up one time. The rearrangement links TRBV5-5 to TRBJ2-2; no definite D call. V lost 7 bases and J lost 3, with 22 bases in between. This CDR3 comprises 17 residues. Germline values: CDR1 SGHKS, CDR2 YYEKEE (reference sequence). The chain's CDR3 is CASELTSGAADTGELFF. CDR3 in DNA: TGTGCCAGCGAGCTGACGTCCGGAGCTGCGGACACCGGGGAGCTGTTTTTT.

CDR3 sequence (DNA): TGTGCCACCAGCAGAGAAAGGTTGAACAGGGACCTTGCGACAGATACGCAGTATTTT. Translation gives CATSRERLNRDLATDTQYF. The genes are TRBV15 and TRBJ2-3, with D possibly being TRBD1 (6 bases). Germline assignment: CDR1 LNHNV and CDR2 YYDKDF (reference sequence). There are 19 residues in the CDR3. Trimming removed 0 bases from V and 3 bases from J, with 22 bases in between.

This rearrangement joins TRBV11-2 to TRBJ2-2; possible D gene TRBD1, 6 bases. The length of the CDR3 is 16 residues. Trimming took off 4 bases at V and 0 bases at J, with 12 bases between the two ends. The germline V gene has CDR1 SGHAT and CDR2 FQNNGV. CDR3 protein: CASSSRTAPNTGELFF. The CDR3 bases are TGTGCCAGCAGCTCCCGGACAGCACCGAACACCGGGGAGCTGTTTTTT.

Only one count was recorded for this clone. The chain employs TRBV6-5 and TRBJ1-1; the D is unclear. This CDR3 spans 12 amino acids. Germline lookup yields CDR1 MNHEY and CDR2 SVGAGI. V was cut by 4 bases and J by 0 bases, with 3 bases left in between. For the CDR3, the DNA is TGTGCCAGCAGTTTAATGAACACTGAAGCTTTCTTT. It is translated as CASSLMNTEAFF.

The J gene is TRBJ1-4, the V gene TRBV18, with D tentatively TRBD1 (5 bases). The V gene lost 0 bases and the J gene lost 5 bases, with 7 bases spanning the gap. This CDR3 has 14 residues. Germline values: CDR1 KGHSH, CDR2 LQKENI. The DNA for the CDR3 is TGTGCCAGCTCACCACCGGGGGTGAATGAAAAACTGTTTTTT. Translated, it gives CASSPPGVNEKLFF.

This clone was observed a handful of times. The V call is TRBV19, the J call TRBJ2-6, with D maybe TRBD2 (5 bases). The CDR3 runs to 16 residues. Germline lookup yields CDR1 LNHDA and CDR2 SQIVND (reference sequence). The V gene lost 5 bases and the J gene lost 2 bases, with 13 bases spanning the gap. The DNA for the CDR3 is TGTGCCAGTAGTCTCGGACGGGATCCTGGGGCCAACGTCCTGACTTTC. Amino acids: CASSLGRDPGANVLTF.

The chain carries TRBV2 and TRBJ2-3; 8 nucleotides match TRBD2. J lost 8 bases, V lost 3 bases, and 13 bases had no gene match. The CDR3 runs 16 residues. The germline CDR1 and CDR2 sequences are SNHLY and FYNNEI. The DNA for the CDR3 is TGTGCCAGCAGTGAGGCACTAGCGGAGCCCTTCCTTACGCAGTATTTT. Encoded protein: CASSEALAEPFLTQYF.

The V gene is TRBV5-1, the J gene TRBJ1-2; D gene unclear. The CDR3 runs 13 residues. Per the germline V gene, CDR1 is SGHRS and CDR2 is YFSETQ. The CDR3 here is CASGSTASHGYTF. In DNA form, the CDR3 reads TGCGCGAGCGGGAGTACTGCATCTCATGGCTACACCTTC.

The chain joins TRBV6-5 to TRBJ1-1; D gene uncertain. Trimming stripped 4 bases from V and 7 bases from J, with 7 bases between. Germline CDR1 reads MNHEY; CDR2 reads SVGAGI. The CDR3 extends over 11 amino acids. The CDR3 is CASSLGYEAFF. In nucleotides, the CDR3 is TGTGCCAGCAGTTTGGGATATGAAGCTTTCTTT.

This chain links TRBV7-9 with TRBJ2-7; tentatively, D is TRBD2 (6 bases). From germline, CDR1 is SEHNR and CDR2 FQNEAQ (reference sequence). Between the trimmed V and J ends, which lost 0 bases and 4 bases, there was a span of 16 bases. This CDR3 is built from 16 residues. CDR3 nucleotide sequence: TGTGCCAGCAGCTTAGCGCTAAGGGAGGTGGGTTACGAGCAGTACTTC. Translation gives CASSLALREVGYEQYF.

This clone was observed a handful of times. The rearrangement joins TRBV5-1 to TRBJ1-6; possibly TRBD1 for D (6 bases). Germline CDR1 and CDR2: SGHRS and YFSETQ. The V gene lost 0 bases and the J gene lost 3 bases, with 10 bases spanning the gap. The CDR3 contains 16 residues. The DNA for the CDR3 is TGCGCCAGCAGCTTGGATGCAGGGGACTATAATTCACCCCTCCACTTT. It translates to CASSLDAGDYNSPLHF. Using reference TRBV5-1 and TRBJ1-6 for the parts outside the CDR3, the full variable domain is KAGVTQTPRYLIKTRGQQVTLSCSPISGHRSVSWYQQTPGQGLQFLFEYFSETQRNKGNFPGRFSGRQFSNSRSEMNVSTLELGDSALYLCASSLDAGDYNSPLHFGNGTRLTVT.

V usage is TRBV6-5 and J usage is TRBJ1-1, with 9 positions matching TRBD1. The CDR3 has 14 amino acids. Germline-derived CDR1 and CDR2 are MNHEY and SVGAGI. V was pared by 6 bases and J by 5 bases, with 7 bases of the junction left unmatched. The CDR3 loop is CASSPGQGLTEAFF. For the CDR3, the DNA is TGTGCCAGCAGCCCGGGACAGGGATTAACTGAAGCTTTCTTT.

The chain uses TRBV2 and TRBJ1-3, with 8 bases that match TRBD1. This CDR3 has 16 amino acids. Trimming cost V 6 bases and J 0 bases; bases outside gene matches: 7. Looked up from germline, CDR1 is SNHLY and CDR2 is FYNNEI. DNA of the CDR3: TGTGCCAGCAGGAGTCGAACAGGGGGCTCTGGAAACACCATATATTTT. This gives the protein CASRSRTGGSGNTIYF.

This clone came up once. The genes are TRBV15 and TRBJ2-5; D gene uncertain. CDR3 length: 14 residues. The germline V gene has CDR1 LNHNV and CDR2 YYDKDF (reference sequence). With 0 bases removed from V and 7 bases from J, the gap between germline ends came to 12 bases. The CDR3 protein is CATSRDQAPGTQYF. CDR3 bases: TGTGCCACCAGCAGAGATCAGGCCCCGGGGACCCAGTACTTC.

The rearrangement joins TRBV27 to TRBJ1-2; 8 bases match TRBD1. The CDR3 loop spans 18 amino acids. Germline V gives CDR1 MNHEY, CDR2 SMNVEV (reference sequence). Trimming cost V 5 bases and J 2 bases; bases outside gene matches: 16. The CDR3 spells CASSQLRTGLGINYGYTF. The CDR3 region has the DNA TGTGCCAGCAGTCAACTAAGGACAGGGTTGGGCATAAACTATGGCTACACCTTC.

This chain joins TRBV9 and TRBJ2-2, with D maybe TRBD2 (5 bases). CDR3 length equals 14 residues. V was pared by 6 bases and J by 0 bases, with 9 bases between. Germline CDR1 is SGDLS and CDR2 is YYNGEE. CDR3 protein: CASTSGSNTGELFF. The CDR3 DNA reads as TGTGCCAGCACCTCGGGATCGAACACCGGGGAGCTGTTTTTT.

The CDR3 DNA reads as TGTGCCAGCAGCTTGGGGACAGGGTTTAGCAATCAGCCCCAGCATTTT. Its translation is CASSLGTGFSNQPQHF. This chain uses TRBV5-6 with TRBJ1-5, with 8 bases fitting TRBD1. J gave up 0 bases and V 0 bases, and 2 bases lay outside the gene matches. The CDR3 covers 16 residues. CDR1 and CDR2 from the germline V gene are SGHDT and YYEEEE.

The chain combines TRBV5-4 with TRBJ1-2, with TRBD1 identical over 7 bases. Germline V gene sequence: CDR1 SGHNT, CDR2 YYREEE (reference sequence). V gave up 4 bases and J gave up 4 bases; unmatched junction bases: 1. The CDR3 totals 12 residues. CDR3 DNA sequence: TGTGCCAGCAGCCGGGACAGCTATGGCTACACCTTC. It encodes CASSRDSYGYTF.

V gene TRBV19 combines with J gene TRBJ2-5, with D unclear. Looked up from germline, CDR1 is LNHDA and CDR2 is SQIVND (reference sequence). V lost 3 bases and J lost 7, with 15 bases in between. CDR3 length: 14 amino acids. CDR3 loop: CASSISQDEWTQYF. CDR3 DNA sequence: TGTGCCAGTAGTATTAGCCAGGATGAGTGGACCCAGTACTTC.

In nucleotides, the CDR3 is TGCGCCAGCAGCTTATCACCCGGAACTCGGGCCCTACACACCGGGGAGCTGTTTTTT. Translated: CASSLSPGTRALHTGELFF. J is TRBJ2-2 and V is TRBV5-1; D call uncertain. The CDR3 is 19 residues long. CDR1 is SGHRS, CDR2 YFSETQ, per germline. V was trimmed by 2 bases and J by 3 bases, leaving 23 bases between them.

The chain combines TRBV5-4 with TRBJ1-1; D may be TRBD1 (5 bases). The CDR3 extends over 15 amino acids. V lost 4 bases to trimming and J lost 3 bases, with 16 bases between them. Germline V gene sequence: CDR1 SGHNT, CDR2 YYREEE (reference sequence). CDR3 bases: TGTGCCAGCAGCGCTACGGGACTGCCCTACACTGAAGCTTTCTTT. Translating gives CASSATGLPYTEAFF.

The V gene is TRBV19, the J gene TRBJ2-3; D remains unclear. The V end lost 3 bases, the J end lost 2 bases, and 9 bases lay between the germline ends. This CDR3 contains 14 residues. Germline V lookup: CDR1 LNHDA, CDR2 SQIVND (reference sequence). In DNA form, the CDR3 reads TGTGCCAGTAGTATGGGCGCTGACACAGATACGCAGTATTTT. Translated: CASSMGADTDTQYF.

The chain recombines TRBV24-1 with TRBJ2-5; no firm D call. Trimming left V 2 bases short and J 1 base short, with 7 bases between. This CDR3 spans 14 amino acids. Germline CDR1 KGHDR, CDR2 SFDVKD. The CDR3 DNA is TGTGCCACCAGTGATTGGGCGGCCCAAGAGACCCAGTACTTC. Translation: CATSDWAAQETQYF.

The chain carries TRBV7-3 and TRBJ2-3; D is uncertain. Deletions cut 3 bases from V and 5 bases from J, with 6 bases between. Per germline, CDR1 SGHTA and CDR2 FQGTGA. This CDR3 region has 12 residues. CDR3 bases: TGTGCCAGCAGCTTTTCCCAAGATACGCAGTATTTT. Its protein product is CASSFSQDTQYF.

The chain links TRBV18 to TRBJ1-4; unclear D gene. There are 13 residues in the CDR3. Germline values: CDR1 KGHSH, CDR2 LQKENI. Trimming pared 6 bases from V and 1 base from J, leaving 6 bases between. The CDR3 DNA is TGTGCCAGCTCGGCCCGAACTAATGAAAAACTGTTTTTT. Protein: CASSARTNEKLFF.